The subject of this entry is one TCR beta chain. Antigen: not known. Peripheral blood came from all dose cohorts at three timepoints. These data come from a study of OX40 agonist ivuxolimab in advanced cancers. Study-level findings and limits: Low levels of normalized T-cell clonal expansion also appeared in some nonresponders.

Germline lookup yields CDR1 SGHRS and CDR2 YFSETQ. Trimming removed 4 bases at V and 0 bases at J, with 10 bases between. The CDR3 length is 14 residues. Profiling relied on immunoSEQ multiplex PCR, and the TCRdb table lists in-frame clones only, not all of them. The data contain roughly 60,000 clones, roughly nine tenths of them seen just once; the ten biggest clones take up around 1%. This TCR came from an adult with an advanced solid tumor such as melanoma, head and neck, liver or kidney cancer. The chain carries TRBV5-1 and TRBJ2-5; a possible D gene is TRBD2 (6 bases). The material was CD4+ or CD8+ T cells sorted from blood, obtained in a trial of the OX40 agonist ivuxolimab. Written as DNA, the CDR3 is TGCGCCAGCAGCCAAGGAGGGAACCAAGAGACCCAGTACTTC. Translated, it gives CASSQGGNQETQYF.